The clone carrying this TCR beta chain showed up just once. Its antigen is unidentified. This entry is derived from a study of shared clonotypes between healthy human individuals. General observations from the study: Approximately 5.3% was the fraction of naive CD4 clonotypes found shared across several donors.

Sequencing was performed with immunoSEQ multiplex PCR; in TCRdb, only in-frame clones are kept and a portion is missing. The repertoire holds 2.3 million or so clones, over 90% seen once, with 0.35% to 0.45% in the top ten. Germline V gene data show CDR1 as SEHNR and CDR2 as FQNEAQ (reference sequence). The V and J ends lost 10 bases and 0 bases respectively, with 13 bases between them. The CDR3 totals 14 residues. Every donor was a Caucasian adult from Nashville, Tennessee. The clonotype was recovered from a man aged 18 to 29 in good health. Some clones in this sample may be carry-over from other donors' samples. The sequenced sample consisted of naive CD4+ T cells from PBMCs. Subset described: CD45RA+ positively selected. V and J are TRBV7-9 and TRBJ2-1, with D unclear. CDR3 in amino acids: CAILRPSSYNEQFF. As DNA, the CDR3 is TGTGCCATCCTGAGGCCGAGCTCCTACAATGAGCAGTTCTTC.